These T cell receptor beta chains were read from a single sample in a study of T cells in Graves' hyperthyroidism and ophthalmopathy. Via MiXCR, TCRdb re-called the multiplex PCR reads, giving one row per CDR3 protein. Among around 250,000 distinct CDR3 sequences listed, 13% to 15% were seen once. Sequencing input: blood. The receptors shown here come from a woman in her 40s with Graves' hyperthyroidism that later progressed to Graves' ophthalmopathy. CDR3s include the opening cysteine and the closing phenylalanine or tryptophan. Each record gives: V gene, D gene, clone size, J gene, CDR3 protein, CDR3 DNA. D genes are given only for firm matches. Not every row has a clone size; where given, it reads once, few, many or a size class.

>TRBV6-1|NA|NA|TRBJ2-5
CASIRGMVVETQYF
TGTGCCAGCATCCGGGGAATGGTAGTCGAGACCCAGTACTTC
>TRBV7-8|NA|many|TRBJ1-1
CASSPFQGNTEAFF
TGTGCCAGCAGCCCTTTCCAGGGGAACACTGAAGCTTTCTTT
>TRBV6-1|TRBD2|many|TRBJ2-1
CASSAPLAGGPYDEQFF
TGTGCCAGCAGTGCCCCCTTAGCGGGAGGGCCGTATGATGAGCAGTTCTTC
>TRBV11-2|NA|many|TRBJ2-5
CATSGVKGPRHKLETQYF
TGTGCCACCTCGGGAGTAAAGGGGCCGCGGCACAAGCTAGAGACCCAGTACTTC
>TRBV6-1|TRBD2|many|TRBJ2-1
CASSEMGSGRNEQFF
TGTGCCAGCAGTGAAATGGGTAGCGGGAGGAATGAGCAGTTCTTC
>TRBV11-2|NA|many|TRBJ2-1
CASSLGRSSYNEQFF
TGTGCCAGCAGCTTAGGAAGGAGCTCCTACAATGAGCAGTTCTTC
>TRBV24-1|TRBD1|few|TRBJ2-1
CATSDPVDRETYNEQFF
TGTGCCACCAGTGACCCAGTCGACAGGGAAACCTACAATGAGCAGTTCTTC
>TRBV4-2|NA|many|TRBJ2-7
CASSHAEGQPSYEQYF
TGTGCCAGCAGCCACGCGGAGGGACAGCCTTCCTACGAGCAGTACTTC
>TRBV7-3|TRBD1|many|TRBJ2-3
CASSAGTATDTQYF
TGTGCCAGCAGCGCCGGGACAGCTACAGATACGCAGTATTTT
>TRBV10-1|TRBD1|many|TRBJ2-1
CASSAAYPGTELYNEQFF
TGCGCCAGCAGTGCGGCGTACCCCGGGACAGAACTTTACAATGAGCAGTTCTTC
>TRBV5-1|TRBD1|many|TRBJ2-7
CASTVAPGQGYHEQYF
TGCGCCAGCACCGTTGCCCCGGGACAGGGTTACCACGAGCAGTACTTC
>TRBV19|NA|many|TRBJ1-5
CASRNSTQGRGQPQHF
TGTGCCAGTAGAAACTCGACACAGGGTCGAGGTCAGCCCCAGCATTTT
>TRBV28|NA|many|TRBJ1-5
CASTGKGKPQHF
TGTGCCAGTACAGGGAAGGGAAAGCCCCAGCATTTT
>TRBV27|NA|NA|TRBJ1-6
CASSSRWGGSPLHF
TGTGCCAGCAGTTCTCGATGGGGGGGTTCACCCCTCCACTTT
>TRBV15|NA|many|TRBJ1-5
CATSTGLPNQPQHF
TGTGCCACCTCAACGGGACTCCCGAATCAGCCCCAGCATTTT
>TRBV27|TRBD1|many|TRBJ2-7
CASSLGQGATEQYF
TGTGCCAGCAGTCTCGGACAGGGAGCAACCGAGCAGTACTTC
>TRBV5-6|NA|few|TRBJ1-1
CASSLTWGLNTEAFF
TGTGCCAGCAGCCTTACATGGGGACTGAACACTGAAGCTTTCTTT